One and the same sample provided the 16 T cell receptor beta chains below, sequenced in a study of T cell responses to AZD1222 COVID-19 vaccine. The assay was immunoSEQ multiplex PCR, and TCRdb's table has in-frame clones only and misses some. The sample contains some 180,000 clones, roughly 90% of which appear only once. The sequenced sample was peripheral blood, obtained 28 days after the second AZD1222 dose. Source of these receptors: an adult who received the AZD1222 COVID-19 vaccine.

V is TRBV3-1 (or the pseudogene TRBV3-2) and J is TRBJ2-7, with 10 bases identical to TRBD2. The length of the CDR3 is 15 residues. With V trimmed by 4 bases and J by 0 bases, 3 bases remained unmatched. The germline gives CDR1 LGHDT, CDR2 YNNKEL (reference sequence). The CDR3 nucleotides read TGTGCCAGCAGCCCCGGACTAGCGGTCTCCTACGAGCAGTACTTC. Its protein is CASSPGLAVSYEQYF.

V and J are TRBV5-5 and TRBJ1-6; 7 positions match TRBD1. The V gene's germline CDR1 is SGHKS and CDR2 YYEKEE (reference sequence). V trimming: 3 bases; J trimming: 10 bases; junction bases outside the gene matches: 7. The CDR3 totals 14 residues. The CDR3 DNA is TGTGCCAGCAGCTCCCGACAGGGAAGGTCACCCCTCCACTTT. The encoded protein is CASSSRQGRSPLHF. Using reference TRBV5-5 and TRBJ1-6 for the parts outside the CDR3, the full variable domain is DAGVTQSPTHLIKTRGQQVTLRCSPISGHKSVSWYQQVLGQGPQFIFQYYEKEERGRGNFPDRFSARQFPNYSSELNVNALLLGDSALYLCASSSRQGRSPLHFGNGTRLTVT.

The V and J genes are TRBV7-2 and TRBJ1-4; perhaps TRBD1 as D (5 bases). The germline gives CDR1 SGHTA, CDR2 FQGNSA. The length of the CDR3 is 16 residues. Trimming took off 5 bases at V and 3 bases at J, with 16 bases between the two ends. The CDR3 spells CASSLHPGRPNEKLFF. The CDR3 nucleotides read TGTGCCAGCAGCCTTCATCCGGGACGACCTAATGAAAAACTGTTTTTT.

This chain uses TRBV9 with TRBJ2-2, with a possible D match to TRBD2 (6 bases). The length of the CDR3 is 18 residues. Germline V lookup: CDR1 SGDLS, CDR2 YYNGEE. V lost 0 bases, J lost 4 bases, and 19 bases lay in between. CDR3 in amino acids: CASSVAELGRDLTGELFF. The DNA of the CDR3 is TGTGCCAGCAGCGTAGCTGAGCTTGGGCGGGACCTCACCGGGGAGCTGTTTTTT.

This rearrangement joins TRBV4-1 to TRBJ2-7; D not certain. Looked up from germline, CDR1 is MGHRA and CDR2 is YSYEKL. Trimming took off 0 bases at V and 3 bases at J, with 15 bases between the two ends. The CDR3 is 16 residues long. CDR3 bases: TGCGCCAGCAGCCAAGATAGGGCAGGTAAAGGCTACGAGCAGTACTTC. Protein product: CASSQDRAGKGYEQYF.

The chain has TRBV5-1 and TRBJ2-1; TRBD2 is a possible D gene (6 bases). This CDR3 spans 15 amino acids. V lost 0 bases to trimming and J lost 6 bases, with 13 bases between them. Germline CDR1 and CDR2: SGHRS and YFSETQ. The CDR3 DNA sequence: TGCGCCAGCAGCTTGGGGACTATGCTTTCCAATGAGCAGTTCTTC. It yields the protein CASSLGTMLSNEQFF.

The chain joins TRBV29-1 to TRBJ2-5; TRBD2 aligns across 8 bases. The ends lost 5 bases at V and 1 base at J; junction bases unmatched: 12. The CDR3 loop spans 16 amino acids. Per the germline V gene, CDR1 is SQVTM and CDR2 is ANQGSEA. CDR3 nucleotides: TGCAGCGTTCGGCGGGAGGAGGCTACCGGCCAAGAGACCCAGTACTTC. Amino acids: CSVRREEATGQETQYF.

The gene calls are TRBV6-5 and TRBJ1-2; no clear D gene. Trimming shortened V by 4 bases and J by 4 bases, and 16 bases separated the two germline ends. There are 15 residues in the CDR3. The germline gives CDR1 MNHEY, CDR2 SVGAGI. The CDR3 bases are TGTGCCAGCAGTTCCCCTCGAGGAGGGTCCTATGGCTACACCTTC. Its protein product is CASSSPRGGSYGYTF.

The genes are TRBV19 and TRBJ1-1; 7 nucleotides line up with TRBD1. V was pared by 1 base and J by 4 bases, with 3 bases of the junction left unmatched. Germline V gives CDR1 LNHDA, CDR2 SQIVND (reference sequence). The CDR3 is 14 residues long. CDR3 bases: TGTGCCAGTAGTATAGGGTGGGACAGCACTGAAGCTTTCTTT. Protein sequence: CASSIGWDSTEAFF.

The chain links TRBV11-2 to TRBJ1-1; 8 bases line up with TRBD1. J lost 0 bases, V lost 3 bases, and 3 bases had no gene match. This CDR3 has 15 residues. Germline assignment: CDR1 SGHAT and CDR2 FQNNGV. CDR3 loop: CASSFQGAVNTEAFF. DNA of the CDR3: TGTGCCAGCAGCTTCCAGGGGGCTGTGAACACTGAAGCTTTCTTT.

The V and J genes are TRBV6-5 and TRBJ2-7; the match to TRBD2 covers 9 bases. The germline V gene has CDR1 MNHEY and CDR2 SVGAGI. The J segment lost 6 bases and the V segment lost 0 bases, leaving 6 bases of the junction unmatched. The CDR3 loop spans 15 amino acids. The CDR3 protein is CASSYSDSGSPEQYF. DNA for the CDR3: TGTGCCAGCAGTTACTCGGATAGCGGGAGCCCCGAGCAGTACTTC.

The chain employs TRBV2 and TRBJ2-1; 14 bases fit TRBD2. The CDR3 spans 17 residues. The V segment lost 4 bases and the J segment 7 bases; nucleotides outside the gene matches: 9. Germline V gene lookup returns CDR1 SNHLY and CDR2 FYNNEI. The CDR3: CASSGEFGLAGGNEQFF. The DNA for the CDR3 is TGTGCCAGCAGTGGGGAATTCGGACTAGCGGGGGGAAATGAGCAGTTCTTC.

The chain couples TRBV19 to TRBJ1-1; D ambiguous. From germline, CDR1 is LNHDA and CDR2 SQIVND (reference sequence). This CDR3 comprises 14 residues. V was cut by 1 base and J by 3 bases, with 9 bases left in between. In DNA form, the CDR3 reads TGTGCCAGTAGTATAGGGGGTTTCGACACTGAAGCTTTCTTT. Translating it yields CASSIGGFDTEAFF.

The V and J genes are TRBV27 and TRBJ1-1; a possible D gene is TRBD1 (6 bases). V was clipped by 1 base and J by 12 bases, with 18 bases between them. Germline CDR1 MNHEY, CDR2 SMNVEV (reference sequence). The CDR3 is 14 amino acids. CDR3 DNA: TGTGCCAGCAGTTTATACAGGACAGCGATACGAACTTTCTTT. This sequence encodes CASSLYRTAIRTFF.

V and J are TRBV19 and TRBJ2-1; 9 positions agree with TRBD1. Per the germline V gene, CDR1 is LNHDA and CDR2 is SQIVND (reference sequence). This CDR3 contains 14 residues. V shed 8 bases, J shed 3 bases, and the junction held 5 bases outside the gene matches. Here the CDR3 DNA reads TGTGCCAGTGGGAGGACAGGGGTCTACAATGAGCAGTTCTTC. This sequence encodes CASGRTGVYNEQFF.

The CDR3 region is CASSQASTAPFF. CDR3 DNA sequence: TGTGCCAGCAGCCAAGCAAGTACAGCCCCGTTCTTC. This rearrangement joins TRBV14 to TRBJ2-1; no reliable D call. Between the trimmed V and J ends, which lost 1 base and 15 bases, there was a span of 13 bases. The CDR3 is 12 amino acids. CDR1 and CDR2 from the germline V gene are SGHDN and FVKESK.